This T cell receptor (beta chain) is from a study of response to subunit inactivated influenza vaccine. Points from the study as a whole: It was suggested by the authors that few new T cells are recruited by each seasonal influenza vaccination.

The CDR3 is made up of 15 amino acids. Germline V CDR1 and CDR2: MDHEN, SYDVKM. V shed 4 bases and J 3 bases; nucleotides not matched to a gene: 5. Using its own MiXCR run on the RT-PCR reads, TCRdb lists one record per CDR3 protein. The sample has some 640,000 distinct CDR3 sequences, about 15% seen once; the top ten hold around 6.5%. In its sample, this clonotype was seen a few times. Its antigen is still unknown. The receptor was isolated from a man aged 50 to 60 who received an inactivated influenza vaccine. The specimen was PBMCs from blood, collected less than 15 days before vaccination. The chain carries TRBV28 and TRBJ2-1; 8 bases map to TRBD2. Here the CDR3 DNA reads TGTGCCAGCAGTTCAGCGACTAGCGTCTACAATGAGCAGTTCTTC. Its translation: CASSSATSVYNEQFF.